Described below is a single TCR beta chain sequence and its context. Participants' reported clinical history set cohort assignment. This record comes from a study of blood T cell repertoires in COVID-19. On the study more broadly: T cells, B-cell-depleted T cells, or PBMCs supplied cDNA or gDNA.

In the original analysis: The assay estimated nucleated cells by amplifying reference gene primers. Sequenced by immunoSEQ multiplex PCR; TCRdb stores in-frame clones only, minus some. Clone size and V and J calls were adopted from that table, with D and trimming inferred from the DNA. The sample lists approximately 350,000 clones, around four fifths occurring once. The CDR3 covers 16 residues. Unmatched junction bases numbered 7, after V lost 2 bases and J lost 4 bases. Germline lookup yields CDR1 SGHTA and CDR2 FQGNSA. Sample: PBMCs or T cells enriched from blood (not recorded which). The chain links TRBV7-2 to TRBJ2-5; 10 nucleotides agree with TRBD2. The origin of this receptor is a woman between 45 and 65 years old who had recovered from COVID-19. The CDR3 sequence is CASSLSSGGPAETQYF. For the CDR3, the DNA is TGTGCCAGCAGCTTAAGTAGCGGGGGGCCGGCAGAGACCCAGTACTTC.